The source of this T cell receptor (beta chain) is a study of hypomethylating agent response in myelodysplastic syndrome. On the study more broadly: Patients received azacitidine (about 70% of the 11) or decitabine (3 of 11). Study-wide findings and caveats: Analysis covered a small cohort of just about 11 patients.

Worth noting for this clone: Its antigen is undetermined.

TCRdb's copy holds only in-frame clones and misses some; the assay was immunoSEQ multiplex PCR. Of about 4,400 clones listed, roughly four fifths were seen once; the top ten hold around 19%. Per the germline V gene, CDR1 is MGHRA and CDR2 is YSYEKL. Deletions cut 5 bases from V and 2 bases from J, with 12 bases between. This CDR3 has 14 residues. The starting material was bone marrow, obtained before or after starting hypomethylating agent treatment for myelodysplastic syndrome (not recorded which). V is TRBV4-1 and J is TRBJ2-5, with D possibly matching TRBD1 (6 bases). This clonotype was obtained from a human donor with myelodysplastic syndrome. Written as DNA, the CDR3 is TGCGCCAGCAGCAGAAAGACAGGACAAGAGACCCAGTACTTC. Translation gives CASSRKTGQETQYF.